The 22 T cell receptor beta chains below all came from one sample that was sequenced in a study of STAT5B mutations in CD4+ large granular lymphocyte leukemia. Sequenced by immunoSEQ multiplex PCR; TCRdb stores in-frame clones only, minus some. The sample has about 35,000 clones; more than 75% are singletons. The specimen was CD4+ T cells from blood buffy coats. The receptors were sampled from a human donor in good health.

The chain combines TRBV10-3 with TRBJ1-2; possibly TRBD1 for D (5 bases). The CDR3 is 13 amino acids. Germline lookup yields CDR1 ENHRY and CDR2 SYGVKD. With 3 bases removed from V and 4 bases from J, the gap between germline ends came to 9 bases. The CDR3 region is CAISDRVSYGYTF. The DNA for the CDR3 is TGTGCCATCAGTGACAGGGTTTCCTATGGCTACACCTTC.

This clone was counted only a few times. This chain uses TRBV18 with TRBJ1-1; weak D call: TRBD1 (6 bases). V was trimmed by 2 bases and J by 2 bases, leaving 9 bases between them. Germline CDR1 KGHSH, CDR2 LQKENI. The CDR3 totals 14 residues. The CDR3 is CASSPEGTNTEAFF. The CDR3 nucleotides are TGTGCCAGCTCACCAGAGGGGACAAACACTGAAGCTTTCTTT.

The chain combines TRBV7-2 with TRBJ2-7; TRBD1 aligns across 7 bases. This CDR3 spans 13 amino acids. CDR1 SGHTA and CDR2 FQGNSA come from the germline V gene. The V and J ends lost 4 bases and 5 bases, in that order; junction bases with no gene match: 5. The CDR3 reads CASSSLDRDEQYF. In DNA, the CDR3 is TGTGCCAGCAGCTCCCTCGACAGGGACGAGCAGTACTTC. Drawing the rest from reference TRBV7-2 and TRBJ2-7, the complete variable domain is GAGVSQSPSNKVTEKGKDVELRCDPISGHTALYWYRQSLGQGLEFLIYFQGNSAPDKSGLPSDRFSAERTGGSVSTLTIQRTQQEDSAVYLCASSSLDRDEQYFGPGTRLTVT.

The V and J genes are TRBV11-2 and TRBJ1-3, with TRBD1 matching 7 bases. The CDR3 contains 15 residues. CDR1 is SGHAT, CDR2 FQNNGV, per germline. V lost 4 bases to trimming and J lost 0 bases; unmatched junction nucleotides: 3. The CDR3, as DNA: TGTGCCAGCAGCTCCGGACAGGTCTCTGGAAACACCATATATTTT. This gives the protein CASSSGQVSGNTIYF.

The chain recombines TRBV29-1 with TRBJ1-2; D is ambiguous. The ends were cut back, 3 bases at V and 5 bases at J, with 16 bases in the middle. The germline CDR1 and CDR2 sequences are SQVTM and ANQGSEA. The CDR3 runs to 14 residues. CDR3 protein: CSVDVAQGRYGYTF. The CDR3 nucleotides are TGCAGCGTTGACGTGGCCCAAGGGCGGTATGGCTACACCTTC.

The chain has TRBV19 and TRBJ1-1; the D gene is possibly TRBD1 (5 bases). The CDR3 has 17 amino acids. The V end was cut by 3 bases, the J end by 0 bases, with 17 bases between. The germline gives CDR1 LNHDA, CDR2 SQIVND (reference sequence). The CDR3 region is CASSMGGGPPLNTEAFF. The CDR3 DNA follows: TGTGCCAGTAGTATGGGGGGGGGTCCTCCCTTGAACACTGAAGCTTTCTTT.

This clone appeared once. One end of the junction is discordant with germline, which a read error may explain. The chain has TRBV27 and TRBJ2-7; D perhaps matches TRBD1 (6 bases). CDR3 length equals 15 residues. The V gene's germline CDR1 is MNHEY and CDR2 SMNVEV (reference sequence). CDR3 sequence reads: CASSLKGGGNYVQYF. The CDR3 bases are TGTGCCAGCAGTTTAAAAGGGGGTGGGAATTACGTGCAGTACTTC.

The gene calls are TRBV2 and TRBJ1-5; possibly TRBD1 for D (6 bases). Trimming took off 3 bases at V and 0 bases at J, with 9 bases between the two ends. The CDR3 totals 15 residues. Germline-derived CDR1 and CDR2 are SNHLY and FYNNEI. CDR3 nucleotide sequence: TGTGCCAGCAGTGACGACAGGTATAGCAATCAGCCCCAGCATTTT. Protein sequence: CASSDDRYSNQPQHF.

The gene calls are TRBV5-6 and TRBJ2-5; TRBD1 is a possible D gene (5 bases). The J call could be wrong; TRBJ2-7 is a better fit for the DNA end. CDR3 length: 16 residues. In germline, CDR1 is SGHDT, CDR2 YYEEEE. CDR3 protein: CASSLGGGERSYEQYF. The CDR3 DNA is TGTGCCAGCAGCTTGGGGGGCGGAGAGAGATCCTACGAGCAGTACTTC.

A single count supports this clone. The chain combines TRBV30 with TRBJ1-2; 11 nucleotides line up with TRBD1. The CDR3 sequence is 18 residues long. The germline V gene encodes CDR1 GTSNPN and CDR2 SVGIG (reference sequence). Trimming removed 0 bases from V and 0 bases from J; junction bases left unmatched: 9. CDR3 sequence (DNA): TGTGCCTGGAGTGTACCTGGGGACAGGGGGAGGACTAACTATGGCTACACCTTC. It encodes CAWSVPGDRGRTNYGYTF.

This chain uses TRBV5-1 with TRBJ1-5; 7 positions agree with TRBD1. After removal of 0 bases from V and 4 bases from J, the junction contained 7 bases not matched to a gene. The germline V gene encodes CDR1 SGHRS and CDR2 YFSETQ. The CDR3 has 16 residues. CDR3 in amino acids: CASSLDGGGGNQPQHF. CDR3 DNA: TGCGCCAGCAGCTTGGATGGAGGGGGCGGGAATCAGCCCCAGCATTTT.

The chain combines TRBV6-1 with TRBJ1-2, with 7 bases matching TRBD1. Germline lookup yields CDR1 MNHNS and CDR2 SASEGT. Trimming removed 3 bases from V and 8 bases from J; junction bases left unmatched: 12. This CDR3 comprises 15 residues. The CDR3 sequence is CASSDHEDRPSGYTF. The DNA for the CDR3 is TGTGCCAGCAGTGACCACGAGGACAGGCCAAGCGGCTACACCTTC.

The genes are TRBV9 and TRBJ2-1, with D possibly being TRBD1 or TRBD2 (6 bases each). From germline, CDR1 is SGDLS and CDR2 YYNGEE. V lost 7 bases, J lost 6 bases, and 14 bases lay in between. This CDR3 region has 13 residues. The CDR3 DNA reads TGTGCCAGCCAGGGGCCGCGGGGCAATGAGCAGTTCTTC. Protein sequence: CASQGPRGNEQFF.

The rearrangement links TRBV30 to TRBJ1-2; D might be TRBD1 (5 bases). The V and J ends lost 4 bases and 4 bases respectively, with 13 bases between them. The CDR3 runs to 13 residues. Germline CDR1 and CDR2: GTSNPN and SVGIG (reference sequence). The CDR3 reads CAWTLVGAYGYTF. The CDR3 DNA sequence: TGTGCCTGGACGCTCGTTGGGGCCTATGGCTACACCTTC.

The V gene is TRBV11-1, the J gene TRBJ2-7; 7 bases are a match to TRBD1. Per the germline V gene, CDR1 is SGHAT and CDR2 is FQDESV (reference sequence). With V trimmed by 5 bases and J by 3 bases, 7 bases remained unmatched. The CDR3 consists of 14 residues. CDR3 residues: CASSNKDRRYEQYF. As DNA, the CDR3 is TGTGCCAGCAGCAATAAGGACAGGCGCTACGAGCAGTACTTC.

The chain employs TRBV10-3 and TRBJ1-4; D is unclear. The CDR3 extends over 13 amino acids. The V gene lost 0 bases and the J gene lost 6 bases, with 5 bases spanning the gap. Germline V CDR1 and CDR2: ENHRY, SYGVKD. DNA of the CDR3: TGTGCCATCAGTGAGTCGGCAGATGAAAAACTGTTTTTT. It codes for CAISESADEKLFF.

CDR3 nucleotides: TGTGCCATCAGTGAGGCCCGGGACAGGGGCTATGGCTACACCTTC. Translation gives CAISEARDRGYGYTF. The chain has TRBV10-3 and TRBJ1-2; TRBD1 aligns across 10 bases. The CDR3 runs 15 residues. The V gene end was trimmed by 2 bases and the J gene end by 4 bases; junction bases not matched to a gene: 4. The germline V gene has CDR1 ENHRY and CDR2 SYGVKD.

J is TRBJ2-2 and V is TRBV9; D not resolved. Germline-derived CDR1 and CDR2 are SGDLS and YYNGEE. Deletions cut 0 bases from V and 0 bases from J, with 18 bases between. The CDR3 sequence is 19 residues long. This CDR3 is CASSVVPFGTLTNTGELFF. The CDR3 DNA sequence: TGTGCCAGCAGCGTAGTCCCCTTTGGCACCCTAACGAACACCGGGGAGCTGTTTTTT.

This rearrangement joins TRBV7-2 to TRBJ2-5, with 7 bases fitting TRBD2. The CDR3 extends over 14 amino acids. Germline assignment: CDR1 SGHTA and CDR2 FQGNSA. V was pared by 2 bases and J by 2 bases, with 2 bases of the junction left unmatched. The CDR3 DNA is TGTGCCAGCAGCTTATTTAGCGGGCAAGAGACCCAGTACTTC. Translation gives CASSLFSGQETQYF.

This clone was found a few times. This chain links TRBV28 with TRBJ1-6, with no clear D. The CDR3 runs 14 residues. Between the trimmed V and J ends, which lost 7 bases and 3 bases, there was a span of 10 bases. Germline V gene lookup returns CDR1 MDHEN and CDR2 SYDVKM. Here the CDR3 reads CASTGGFYNSPLHF. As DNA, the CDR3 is TGTGCCAGCACCGGAGGGTTCTATAATTCACCCCTCCACTTT.

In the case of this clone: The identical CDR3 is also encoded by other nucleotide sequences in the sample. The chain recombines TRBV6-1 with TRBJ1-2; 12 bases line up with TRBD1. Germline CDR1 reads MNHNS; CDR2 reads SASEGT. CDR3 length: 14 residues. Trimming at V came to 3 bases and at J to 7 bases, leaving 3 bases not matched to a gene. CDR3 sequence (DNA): TGTGCCAGCAGTGACCGGGACAGGGGGCCTGGCTACACCTTC. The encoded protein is CASSDRDRGPGYTF.

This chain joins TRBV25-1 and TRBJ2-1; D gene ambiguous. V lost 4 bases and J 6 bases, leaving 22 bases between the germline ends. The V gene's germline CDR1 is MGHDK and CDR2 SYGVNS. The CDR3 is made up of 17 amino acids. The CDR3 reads CASSAPSSLTQSNEQFF. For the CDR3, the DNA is TGTGCCAGCAGTGCCCCGAGCAGCCTCACCCAGAGCAATGAGCAGTTCTTC.